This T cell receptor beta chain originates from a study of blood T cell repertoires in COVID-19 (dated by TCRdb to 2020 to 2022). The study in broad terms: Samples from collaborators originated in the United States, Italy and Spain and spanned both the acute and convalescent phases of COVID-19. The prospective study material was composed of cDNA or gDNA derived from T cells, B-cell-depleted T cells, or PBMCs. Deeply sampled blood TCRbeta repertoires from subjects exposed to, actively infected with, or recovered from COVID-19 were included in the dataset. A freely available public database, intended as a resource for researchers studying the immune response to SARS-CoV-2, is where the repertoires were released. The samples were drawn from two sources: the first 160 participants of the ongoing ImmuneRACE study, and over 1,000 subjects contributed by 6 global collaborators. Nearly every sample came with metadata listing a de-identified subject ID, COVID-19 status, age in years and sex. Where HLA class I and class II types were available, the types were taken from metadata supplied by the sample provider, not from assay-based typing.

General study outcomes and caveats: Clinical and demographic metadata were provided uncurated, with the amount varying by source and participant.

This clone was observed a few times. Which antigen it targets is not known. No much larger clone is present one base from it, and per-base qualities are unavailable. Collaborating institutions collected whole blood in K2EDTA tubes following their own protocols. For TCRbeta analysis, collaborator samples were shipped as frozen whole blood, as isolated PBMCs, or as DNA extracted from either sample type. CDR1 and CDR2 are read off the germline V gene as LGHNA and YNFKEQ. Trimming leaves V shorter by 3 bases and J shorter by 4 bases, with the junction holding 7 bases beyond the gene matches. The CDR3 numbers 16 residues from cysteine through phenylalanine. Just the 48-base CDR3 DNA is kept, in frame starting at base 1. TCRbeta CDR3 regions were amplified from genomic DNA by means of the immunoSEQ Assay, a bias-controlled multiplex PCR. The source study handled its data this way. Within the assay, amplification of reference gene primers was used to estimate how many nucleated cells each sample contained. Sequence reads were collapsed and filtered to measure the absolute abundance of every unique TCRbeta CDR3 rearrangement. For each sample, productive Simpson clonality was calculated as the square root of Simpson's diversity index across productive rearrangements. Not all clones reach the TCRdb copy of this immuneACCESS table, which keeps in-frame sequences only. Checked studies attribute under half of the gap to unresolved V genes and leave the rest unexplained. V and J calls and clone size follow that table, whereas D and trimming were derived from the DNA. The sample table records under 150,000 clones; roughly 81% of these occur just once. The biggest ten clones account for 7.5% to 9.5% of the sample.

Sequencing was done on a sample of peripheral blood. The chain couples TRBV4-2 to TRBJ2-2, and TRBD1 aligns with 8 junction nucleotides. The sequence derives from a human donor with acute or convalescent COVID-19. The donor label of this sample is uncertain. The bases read TGTGCCAGCAGCCAGGGGCGGACAGGGTCCACCGGGGAGCTGTTTTTT. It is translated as CASSQGRTGSTGELFF.